One sample yielded the 19 T cell receptor beta chains listed below, sequenced in a study of blood T cells in healthy people across ages. Together with a sample-barcoded 5' primer, a J-beta primer mix was included in a second PCR lasting roughly 6 to 12 cycles. Via MiXCR, TCRdb re-called the 5' RACE reads, giving one row per CDR3 protein. Of over a million distinct CDR3 sequences listed, about 40% are singletons. The sequenced material came from blood. All receptors derive from a young woman in good health.

There are a few counts of this clonotype. This chain joins TRBV20-1 and TRBJ2-3; TRBD2 might be the D (6 bases). V was cut by 5 bases and J by 2 bases, with 29 bases left in between. Germline CDR1 reads DFQATT; CDR2 reads SNEGSKA (reference sequence). This CDR3 contains 19 residues. In nucleotides, the CDR3 is TGCAGTGCTTCTCGCAGGATAGCGGTCTACCATAAATTCACAGATACGCAGTATTTT. It specifies CSASRRIAVYHKFTDTQYF.

This chain uses TRBV2 with TRBJ2-3, with TRBD2 identical over 9 bases. The CDR3 extends over 14 amino acids. Trimming at V came to 11 bases and at J to 2 bases, leaving 8 bases not matched to a gene. Germline CDR1 is SNHLY and CDR2 is FYNNEI. CDR3 sequence: CAGGGGTITDTQYF. CDR3 bases: TGTGCCGGCGGGGGGGGCACGATCACAGATACGCAGTATTTT.

This chain links TRBV5-4 with TRBJ2-7; 14 bases align to TRBD2. Unmatched junction bases numbered 5, after V lost 4 bases and J lost 2 bases. The CDR3 is made up of 16 amino acids. The germline gives CDR1 SGHNT, CDR2 YYREEE (reference sequence). CDR3 coding DNA: TGTGCCAGCAGCCCGGGACTAGCGGGAGTCCCCTACGAGCAGTACTTC. This translates into CASSPGLAGVPYEQYF.

The chain combines TRBV10-3 with TRBJ2-1; 11 nucleotides line up with TRBD2. Germline V gene lookup returns CDR1 ENHRY and CDR2 SYGVKD. After removal of 4 bases from V and 3 bases from J, the junction contained 2 bases not matched to a gene. This CDR3 region has 15 residues. CDR3 region: CAISGTSGLYNEQFF. CDR3 nucleotide sequence: TGTGCCATCAGTGGGACTAGCGGGCTCTACAATGAGCAGTTCTTC.

This chain links TRBV5-1 with TRBJ2-5; no clear D gene. Germline V gene data show CDR1 as SGHRS and CDR2 as YFSETQ. This CDR3 is built from 17 residues. The germline V and J ends were trimmed by 0 bases and 1 base, with 16 bases remaining between them. CDR3 DNA: TGCGCCAGCAGCTTGGGTTATGCAGGTTTTTCCCAAGAGACCCAGTACTTC. This translates into CASSLGYAGFSQETQYF. Filled out from reference TRBV5-1 and TRBJ2-5, the complete variable domain reads KAGVTQTPRYLIKTRGQQVTLSCSPISGHRSVSWYQQTPGQGLQFLFEYFSETQRNKGNFPGRFSGRQFSNSRSEMNVSTLELGDSALYLCASSLGYAGFSQETQYFGPGTRLLVL.

The chain links TRBV20-1 to TRBJ2-5; no clear D gene. This CDR3 region has 13 residues. From germline, CDR1 is DFQATT and CDR2 SNEGSKA (reference sequence). Trimming took 1 base from V and 4 from J, leaving 10 bases between them. CDR3 residues: CSARGRGLETQYF. CDR3 bases: TGCAGTGCTAGAGGGAGAGGCCTAGAGACCCAGTACTTC.

V usage is TRBV20-1 and J usage is TRBJ1-5, with 7 positions matching TRBD1. With 0 bases clipped from V and 5 bases from J, the junction kept 4 bases outside the gene matches. This CDR3 has 14 amino acids. Germline V gene data show CDR1 as DFQATT and CDR2 as SNEGSKA (reference sequence). CDR3 sequence: CSARDRGEHQPQHF. The CDR3 coding sequence is TGCAGTGCTAGAGACAGGGGGGAGCATCAGCCCCAGCATTTT.

The chain is built from TRBV5-1 and TRBJ1-1, with TRBD1 matching 8 bases. Losses at the gene ends were 3 bases for V and 0 bases for J; bases not matched to a gene: 7. This CDR3 comprises 16 residues. CDR1 SGHRS and CDR2 YFSETQ come from the germline V gene. Here the CDR3 DNA reads TGCGCCAGCAGCTCCGACAGGGGATCTATGAACACTGAAGCTTTCTTT. It codes for CASSSDRGSMNTEAFF.

This chain uses TRBV18 with TRBJ2-1; the match to TRBD1 covers 11 bases. V was pared by 2 bases and J by 8 bases, with 11 bases of the junction left unmatched. This CDR3 contains 17 residues. Germline CDR1 reads KGHSH; CDR2 reads LQKENI. The CDR3 nucleotides are TGTGCCAGCTCACCAAAACGGGGACAGGGGGTTTCGCATGAGCAGTTCTTC. It codes for CASSPKRGQGVSHEQFF.

The chain has TRBV20-1 and TRBJ2-1; TRBD2 agrees at 14 bases. V gave up 0 bases and J gave up 8 bases; unmatched junction bases: 9. CDR1 is DFQATT, CDR2 SNEGSKA, per germline (reference sequence). The CDR3 sequence is 17 residues long. The CDR3 bases are TGCAGTGCTAGAGATTATGGGACTAGCGGGAGTTTCGATGAGCAGTTCTTC. It is translated as CSARDYGTSGSFDEQFF.

The V call is TRBV2, the J call TRBJ1-2; no clear D. The germline V gene has CDR1 SNHLY and CDR2 FYNNEI. The ends were cut back, 5 bases at V and 4 bases at J, with 23 bases in the middle. The CDR3 consists of 17 residues. The CDR3 spells CASSLVIRSGISYGYTF. DNA of the CDR3: TGTGCCAGCAGTCTAGTTATTCGTTCGGGGATTAGCTATGGCTACACCTTC.

V usage is TRBV21-1 and J usage is TRBJ1-5. TRBV21-1 has pseudogene status. The CDR3 length is 17 residues. CDR3 amino acids: CASSKYSRGYSNQPQHF. The CDR3 nucleotides are TGTGCCAGCAGCAAATATTCCCGCGGGTATAGCAATCAGCCCCAGCATTTT.

The chain links TRBV7-3 to TRBJ2-3; D could derive from TRBD1 or TRBD2 (5 bases each). Germline V gene data show CDR1 as SGHTA and CDR2 as FQGTGA. The CDR3 extends over 16 amino acids. V was clipped by 3 bases and J by 3 bases, with 16 bases between them. CDR3 DNA sequence: TGTGCCAGCAGCTTTACCTGGGACCCCGGGACAGATACGCAGTATTTT. Protein product: CASSFTWDPGTDTQYF.

The chain has TRBV5-1 and TRBJ2-7; 7 bases match TRBD2. V was pared by 4 bases and J by 0 bases, with 7 bases of the junction left unmatched. CDR3 length: 15 amino acids. Per the germline V gene, CDR1 is SGHRS and CDR2 is YFSETQ. In nucleotides, the CDR3 is TGCGCCAGCAGCCCGGGAGGCACTAGCTCCTACGAGCAGTACTTC. Translated, it gives CASSPGGTSSYEQYF.

This clonotype was detected a few times. The V call is TRBV29-1, the J call TRBJ2-7; TRBD1 agrees at 10 bases. Germline loops: CDR1 SQVTM, CDR2 ANQGSEA. The CDR3 is 16 residues long. V lost 2 bases, J lost 2 bases, and 9 bases stayed unmatched. For the CDR3, the DNA is TGCAGCGTTGAACACCCGGGACAGGGGACGACCTACGAGCAGTACTTC. Protein sequence: CSVEHPGQGTTYEQYF.

The chain employs TRBV15 and TRBJ2-4; a possible D gene is TRBD2 (7 bases). The V gene lost 3 bases and the J gene lost 3 bases, with 18 bases spanning the gap. CDR1 and CDR2 from the germline V gene are LNHNV and YYDKDF (reference sequence). CDR3 length: 17 residues. This CDR3 reads CATSSPRGRENKNIQYF. CDR3 sequence (DNA): TGTGCCACCAGCAGTCCCCGGGGGCGGGAGAACAAAAACATTCAGTACTTC.

V usage is TRBV11-3 and J usage is TRBJ2-1; 9 nucleotides match TRBD2. The trim removed 3 bases at V and 8 bases at J, leaving 2 bases unmatched. Germline CDR1 is SGHNT and CDR2 is YENEEA. CDR3 length equals 13 residues. The CDR3, as DNA: TGTGCCAGCAGCTTTTTAGCGGGAGATGAGCAGTTCTTC. It specifies CASSFLAGDEQFF.

The CDR3 DNA reads as TGCGCCAGCAGTGATGGAACTGAGCCCCAGCATTTT. Residues: CASSDGTEPQHF. The chain uses TRBV10-2 and TRBJ1-5; no clear D gene. CDR3 length: 12 amino acids. Germline loops: CDR1 WSHSY, CDR2 SAAADI. The germline V and J ends were trimmed by 3 bases and 8 bases, with 8 bases remaining between them.

This clonotype came up a few times. This sequence joins TRBV5-1 and TRBJ2-3; D possibly corresponds to TRBD1 (5 bases). This CDR3 has 15 residues. The germline gives CDR1 SGHRS, CDR2 YFSETQ. The V gene lost 2 bases and the J gene lost 0 bases, with 10 bases spanning the gap. CDR3 in amino acids: CASSFWGSSTDTQYF. The CDR3 DNA is TGCGCCAGCAGCTTTTGGGGCTCTAGCACAGATACGCAGTATTTT.